The T cell receptor beta chain described here comes from a study of blood T cell repertoires in COVID-19. Sequenced by immunoSEQ multiplex PCR; TCRdb stores in-frame clones only, minus some. This sample has some 370,000 clones, with roughly 89% found just once. V lost 0 bases and J 2 bases, leaving 10 bases between the germline ends. The CDR3 runs to 15 residues. Germline V gene data show CDR1 as SGHRS and CDR2 as YFSETQ. This clone occurred once. This receptor was taken from a man aged 18 to 30 with active or convalescent COVID-19. What was sequenced was peripheral blood. The J gene is TRBJ2-3, the V gene TRBV5-1; D not certain. In DNA form, the CDR3 reads TGCGCCAGCAGCTTGGATGGGCCAGCCACAGATACGCAGTATTTT. Its protein product is CASSLDGPATDTQYF.